This T cell receptor beta chain was recovered during a study of OX40 agonist ivuxolimab in advanced cancers. Study information: Hepatocellular carcinoma, melanoma, renal cell or head and neck cancer occurred in dose-escalation patients. Study-wide findings and caveats: Low normalized T-cell clonal expansion was additionally recorded for some nonresponders.

The germline CDR1 and CDR2 sequences are SGHNT and YYREEE (reference sequence). Unmatched junction bases numbered 2, after V lost 1 base and J lost 1 base. CDR3 length: 15 amino acids. With baseline, cycle 4 day 1, and cycle 7 day 1 as timepoints, blood was sampled. Comment on this clone: Its target is unknown.

TCRdb's copy holds only in-frame clones and misses some; the assay was immunoSEQ multiplex PCR. The profile covers about 91,000 clones, with around 90% appearing a single time and approximately 0.49% taken by the ten largest. The J gene is TRBJ2-5, the V gene TRBV5-4; 9 nucleotides align to TRBD1. The clonotype comes from an adult with an advanced solid tumor such as melanoma, head and neck, liver or kidney cancer. The specimen comprised CD4+ or CD8+ T cells sorted from blood, sampled in a trial of the OX40 agonist ivuxolimab. CDR3 amino acids: CASSLRTGVQETQYF. The CDR3 DNA is TGTGCCAGCAGCTTGCGGACAGGGGTCCAAGAGACCCAGTACTTC.